The clone carrying this T cell receptor (beta chain) was observed a few times. The antigen is undetermined. Trimming removed 0 bases from V and 8 bases from J; junction bases left unmatched: 0. The CDR3 spans 12 residues. CDR1 is MNHEY and CDR2 is SVGAGI in the germline V gene. The data derive from a study of T cell repertoires in cytomegalovirus infection. From the reads, TCRdb called clonotypes with MiXCR, one entry per CDR3 protein. The sample includes around 140,000 distinct CDR3 sequences, more than 30% of them seen just once. The V and J genes are TRBV6-5 and TRBJ1-1, with 7 bases that match TRBD1. Sequenced material: CD8+ T cells from cultured PBMCs, taken from culture after CMV antigen stimulation. This sequence was found in a human donor in good health (CMV status not recorded). Some clones in this sample may be carry-over from other donors' samples. This CDR3 reads CASSYSTGEAFF. CDR3 sequence (DNA): TGTGCCAGCAGTTACTCGACAGGGGAAGCTTTCTTT.